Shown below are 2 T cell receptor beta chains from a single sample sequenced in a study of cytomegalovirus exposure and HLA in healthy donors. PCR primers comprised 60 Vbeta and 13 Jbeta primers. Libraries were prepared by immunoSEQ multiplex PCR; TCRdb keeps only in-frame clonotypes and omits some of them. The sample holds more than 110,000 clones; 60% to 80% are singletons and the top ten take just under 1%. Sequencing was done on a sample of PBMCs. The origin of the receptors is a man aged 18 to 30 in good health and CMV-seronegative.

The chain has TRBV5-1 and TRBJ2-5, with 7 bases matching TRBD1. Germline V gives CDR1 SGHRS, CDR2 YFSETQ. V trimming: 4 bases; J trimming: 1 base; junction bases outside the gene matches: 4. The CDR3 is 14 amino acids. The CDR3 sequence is CASSGGQPQETQYF. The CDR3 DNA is TGCGCCAGCAGCGGGGGACAGCCCCAAGAGACCCAGTACTTC.

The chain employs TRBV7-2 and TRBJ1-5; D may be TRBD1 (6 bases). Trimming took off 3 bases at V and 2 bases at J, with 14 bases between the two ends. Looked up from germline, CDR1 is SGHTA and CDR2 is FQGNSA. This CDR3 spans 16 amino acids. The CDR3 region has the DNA TGTGCCAGCAGCTTCGGCAGGGGAGGGGGCAATCAGCCCCAGCATTTT. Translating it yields CASSFGRGGGNQPQHF.